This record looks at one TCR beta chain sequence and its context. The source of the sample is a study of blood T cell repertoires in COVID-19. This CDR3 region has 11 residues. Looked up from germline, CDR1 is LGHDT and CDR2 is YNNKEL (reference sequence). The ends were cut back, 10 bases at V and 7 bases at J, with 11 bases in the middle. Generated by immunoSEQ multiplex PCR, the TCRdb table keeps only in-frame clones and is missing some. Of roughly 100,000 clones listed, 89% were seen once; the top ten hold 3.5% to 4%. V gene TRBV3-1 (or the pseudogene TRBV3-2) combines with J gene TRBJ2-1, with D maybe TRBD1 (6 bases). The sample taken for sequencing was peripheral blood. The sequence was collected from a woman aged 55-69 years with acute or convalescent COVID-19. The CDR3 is CATQGLNEQFF. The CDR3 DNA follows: TGTGCCACCCAGGGGCTTAATGAGCAGTTCTTC.